These 20 T cell receptor beta chains came from one sample sequenced in a study of CD8+CD57+ T cells in acquired aplastic anemia. CDR3 and TCR beta VDJ profiling relied on genomic DNA as the template. TCRdb reanalysed the reads using MiXCR and keeps one entry per CDR3 protein. Among 65,000 or so distinct CDR3 sequences listed, less than 65% were seen once. The sequenced sample consisted of sorted CD4+, CD8+, or CD8+CD57+ T cells (not recorded which) from PBMCs. Receptor source: a human donor in good health, serving as a control.

This clonotype was seen repeatedly, ten times or more. The chain recombines TRBV6-1 with TRBJ2-1; a possible D gene is TRBD1 (6 bases). The CDR3 is 15 amino acids. Germline V CDR1 and CDR2: MNHNS, SASEGT. The V gene lost 6 bases and the J gene lost 10 bases, with 22 bases spanning the gap. DNA of the CDR3: TGTGCCAGCAGAGTTGGGCAGGGGACGAGGTTCGAGCAGTTCTTC. Residues: CASRVGQGTRFEQFF.

This clonotype was observed many times. V usage is TRBV6-1 and J usage is TRBJ2-7; tentatively, D is TRBD1 or TRBD2 (5 bases each). Trimming removed 8 bases from V and 2 bases from J, with 19 bases in between. The CDR3 runs to 15 residues. Germline loops: CDR1 MNHNS, CDR2 SASEGT. The CDR3 protein is CASGVEPWGTYEQYF. In nucleotides, the CDR3 is TGTGCCAGCGGAGTGGAGCCGTGGGGGACCTACGAGCAGTACTTC.

Ten or more counts support this clonotype. This chain connects TRBV5-1 to TRBJ2-3; no reliable D call. The V end was cut by 3 bases, the J end by 2 bases, with 19 bases between. CDR1 and CDR2 (germline): SGHRS, YFSETQ. The CDR3 spans 17 residues. The DNA for the CDR3 is TGCGCCAGCAGCTCAACCCCCTCCGCCCTAACCACAGATACGCAGTATTTT. Amino acid sequence: CASSSTPSALTTDTQYF.

CDR3 nucleotides: TGTGCCAGCAGCGTGGAGGGGGGACTAGCGGGAAAATACGAGCAGTACTTC. The encoded protein is CASSVEGGLAGKYEQYF. The genes are TRBV9 and TRBJ2-7; 13 bases line up with TRBD2. Trimming took 2 bases from V and 4 from J; bases not matched to a gene: 9. CDR3 length: 17 amino acids. Germline-derived CDR1 and CDR2 are SGDLS and YYNGEE.

Relative to its sample, this clonotype is medium-sized (0.01 to 0.1%). V and J are TRBV7-2 and TRBJ2-3; D might be TRBD2 (5 bases). Germline CDR1 is SGHTA and CDR2 is FQGNSA. The CDR3 is 13 amino acids. V was pared by 2 bases and J by 4 bases, with 7 bases between. The CDR3 loop reads CASSLMRADTQYF. CDR3 bases: TGTGCCAGCAGCTTAATGAGGGCAGATACGCAGTATTTT.

The chain uses TRBV2 and TRBJ2-7, with 10 nucleotides matching TRBD2. The length of the CDR3 is 14 residues. The J segment lost 7 bases and the V segment lost 10 bases, leaving 13 bases of the junction unmatched. Germline V gives CDR1 SNHLY, CDR2 FYNNEI. CDR3 sequence (DNA): TGTGCCACCGATACGGGACTAGCGTTTGGGGAGCAGTACTTC. It encodes CATDTGLAFGEQYF.

The V gene is TRBV10-2, the J gene TRBJ2-7, with D perhaps being TRBD1 or TRBD2 (5 bases each). The CDR3 loop spans 17 amino acids. Germline values: CDR1 WSHSY, CDR2 SAAADI. The V gene lost 6 bases and the J gene lost 4 bases, with 25 bases spanning the gap. In DNA, the CDR3 is TGCGCCAGCAGCCATACCACGTACCGGGACCGACCTTACGAGCAGTACTTC. It translates to CASSHTTYRDRPYEQYF.

V is TRBV13 and J is TRBJ2-7; 11 nucleotides match TRBD1. Trimming took 5 bases from V and 3 from J; bases not matched to a gene: 9. Germline values: CDR1 PRHDT, CDR2 FYEKMQ (reference sequence). The CDR3 has 16 amino acids. CDR3 sequence (DNA): TGTGCCAGCAGCCCAAAGTCAGGGACAGGGGGCTACGAGCAGTACTTC. Translating gives CASSPKSGTGGYEQYF.

The chain combines TRBV2 with TRBJ1-2, with D uncertain. This CDR3 has 13 amino acids. Looked up from germline, CDR1 is SNHLY and CDR2 is FYNNEI. Deletions cut 2 bases from V and 4 bases from J, with 8 bases between. CDR3 sequence (DNA): TGTGCCAGCAGTGAACGTTCCGTCTATGGCTACACCTTC. This gives the protein CASSERSVYGYTF.

The CDR3 here is CASSLGQGATQETQYF. As DNA, the CDR3 is TGTGCCAGCAGCTTAGGACAGGGGGCGACCCAAGAGACCCAGTACTTC. The chain is built from TRBV7-3 and TRBJ2-5; 11 bases are a match to TRBD1. CDR3 length: 16 residues. The junction had 3 bases not matched to a gene; V was cut back by 2 bases and J by 1 base. The germline V gene has CDR1 SGHTA and CDR2 FQGTGA.

The rearrangement links TRBV15 to TRBJ2-7, with unresolved D. The better agreement between TRBJ2-1 and the DNA end casts doubt on the J call. This CDR3 is 15 amino acids long. Germline CDR1 LNHNV, CDR2 YYDKDF (reference sequence). The CDR3 is CATSMTVSSYNEQFF. The CDR3, as DNA: TGTGCCACCAGCATGACTGTAAGCTCCTACAATGAGCAGTTCTTC.

The J gene is TRBJ2-7, the V gene TRBV12-3 or TRBV12-4, with D perhaps matching TRBD1 (6 bases). With 2 bases removed from V and 3 bases from J, the gap between germline ends came to 11 bases. The length of the CDR3 is 14 residues. CDR3 in DNA: TGTGCCAGCAGTTTAAAGCAGGGGCACTACGAGCAGTACTTC. Translating it yields CASSLKQGHYEQYF.

This clonotype occurred many times. The chain carries TRBV12-3 or TRBV12-4 and TRBJ2-1; 13 nucleotides align to TRBD2. J gave up 7 bases and V 5 bases, and 11 bases lay outside the gene matches. CDR3 length equals 17 residues. In nucleotides, the CDR3 is TGTGCCAGCAGTCCCCTGGGACTAGCGGGAAAAACGAATGAGCAGTTCTTC. Translated, it gives CASSPLGLAGKTNEQFF.

This clonotype counts as medium-sized. The chain carries TRBV29-1 and TRBJ1-2; D ambiguous. This CDR3 is 13 amino acids long. V was cut by 0 bases and J by 4 bases, with 9 bases left in between. The germline gives CDR1 SQVTM, CDR2 ANQGSEA. The CDR3 sequence: CSVEEGRPYGYTF. CDR3 coding DNA: TGCAGCGTTGAAGAGGGCAGGCCCTATGGCTACACCTTC.

Many counts were recorded for this clonotype. The chain carries TRBV19 and TRBJ2-3; D gene ambiguous. CDR3 length equals 13 residues. The germline gives CDR1 LNHDA, CDR2 SQIVND (reference sequence). V dropped 3 bases and J dropped 4 bases, with 8 bases sitting between them. The CDR3 nucleotides read TGTGCCAGTAGTATCCAATCTTCAGATACGCAGTATTTT. It translates to CASSIQSSDTQYF.

The chain uses TRBV20-1 and TRBJ2-7; 12 bases are a match to TRBD2. CDR1 and CDR2 (germline): DFQATT, SNEGSKA (reference sequence). The CDR3 is 16 residues long. The V segment lost 5 bases and the J segment 7 bases; nucleotides outside the gene matches: 15. CDR3 nucleotides: TGCAGTGCTCGGGGGCGGCTAGCGGGAGGGCCAGTGGAGCAGTACTTC. Protein sequence: CSARGRLAGGPVEQYF.

This clonotype was seen ten or more times. This chain uses TRBV5-1 with TRBJ1-1, with unresolved D. The V and J ends lost 0 bases and 1 base respectively, with 13 bases between them. The germline V gene has CDR1 SGHRS and CDR2 YFSETQ. The CDR3 spans 16 residues. The CDR3 DNA reads as TGCGCCAGCAGCTTGGGTGCACAAAATACGAACACTGAAGCTTTCTTT. This codes for CASSLGAQNTNTEAFF. The full variable domain, with the rest looked up from reference TRBV5-1 and TRBJ1-1, is KAGVTQTPRYLIKTRGQQVTLSCSPISGHRSVSWYQQTPGQGLQFLFEYFSETQRNKGNFPGRFSGRQFSNSRSEMNVSTLELGDSALYLCASSLGAQNTNTEAFFGQGTRLTVV.

A note on this clonotype: Being one base from a much bigger clone, this may be a read error. V is TRBV6-5 and J is TRBJ1-1; D is unclear. V was trimmed by 0 bases and J by 1 base, leaving 9 bases between them. The CDR3 is 15 amino acids. The germline V gene encodes CDR1 MNHEY and CDR2 SVGAGI. CDR3 in DNA: TGTGCCAGCAGTTACTCGCGGCGGCCGAACACTGAAGCTTTCTTT. Translation: CASSYSRRPNTEAFF.

The V and J genes are TRBV2 and TRBJ2-3; 12 bases fit TRBD2. The CDR3 spans 17 residues. Germline V gene lookup returns CDR1 SNHLY and CDR2 FYNNEI. J gave up 7 bases and V 3 bases, and 11 bases lay outside the gene matches. The DNA for the CDR3 is TGTGCCAGCAGTGATCCTAGCGGGAGGGGGCATCTGAATACGCAGTATTTT. Translating it yields CASSDPSGRGHLNTQYF. Full variable domain (missing parts from reference TRBV2 and TRBJ2-3): EPEVTQTPSHQVTQMGQEVILRCVPISNHLYFYWYRQILGQKVEFLVSFYNNEISEKSEIFDDQFSVERPDGSNFTLKIRSTKLEDSAMYFCASSDPSGRGHLNTQYFGPGTRLTVL.

This clonotype was picked up one time. The rearrangement links TRBV7-6 to TRBJ2-1; TRBD1 is a possible D gene (6 bases). The CDR3 is 11 residues long. CDR1 and CDR2 (germline): SGHVS, FNYEAQ. The V and J ends lost 4 bases and 10 bases respectively, with 8 bases between them. The DNA of the CDR3 is TGTGCCAGCAGCTCCGGGACAGAGCAGTTCTTC. It translates to CASSSGTEQFF. Full variable domain (outside the CDR3, taken from reference TRBV7-6 and TRBJ2-1): GAGVSQSPRYKVTKRGQDVALRCDPISGHVSLYWYRQALGQGPEFLTYFNYEAQQDKSGLPNDRFSAERPEGSISTLTIQRTEQRDSAMYRCASSSGTEQFFGPGTRLTVL.